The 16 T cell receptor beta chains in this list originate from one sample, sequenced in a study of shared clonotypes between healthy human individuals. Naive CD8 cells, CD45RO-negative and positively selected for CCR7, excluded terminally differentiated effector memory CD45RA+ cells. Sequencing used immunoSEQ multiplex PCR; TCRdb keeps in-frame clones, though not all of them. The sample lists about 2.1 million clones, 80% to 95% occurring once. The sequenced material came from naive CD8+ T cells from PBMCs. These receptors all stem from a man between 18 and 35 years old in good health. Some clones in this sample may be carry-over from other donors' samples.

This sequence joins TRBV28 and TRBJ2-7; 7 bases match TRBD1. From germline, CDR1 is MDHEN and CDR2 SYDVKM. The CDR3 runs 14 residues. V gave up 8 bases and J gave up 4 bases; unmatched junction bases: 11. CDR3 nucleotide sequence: TGTGCCAGCGAATGGAGACAGGGACGGTACGAGCAGTACTTC. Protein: CASEWRQGRYEQYF.

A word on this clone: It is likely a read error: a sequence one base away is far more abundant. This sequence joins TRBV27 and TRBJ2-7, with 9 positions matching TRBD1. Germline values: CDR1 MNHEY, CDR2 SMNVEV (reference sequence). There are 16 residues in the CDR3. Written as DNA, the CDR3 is TGTGCCAGCAATTTAAGGGCCGGGACAGGGACCTACGAGCAGTACTTC. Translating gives CASNLRAGTGTYEQYF.

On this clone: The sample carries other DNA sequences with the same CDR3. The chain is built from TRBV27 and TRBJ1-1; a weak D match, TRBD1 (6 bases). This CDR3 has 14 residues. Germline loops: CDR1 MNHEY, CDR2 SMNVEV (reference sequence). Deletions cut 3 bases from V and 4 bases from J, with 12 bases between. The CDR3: CASSLIGGRTEAFF. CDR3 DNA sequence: TGTGCCAGCAGTTTGATCGGGGGGCGCACTGAAGCTTTCTTT.

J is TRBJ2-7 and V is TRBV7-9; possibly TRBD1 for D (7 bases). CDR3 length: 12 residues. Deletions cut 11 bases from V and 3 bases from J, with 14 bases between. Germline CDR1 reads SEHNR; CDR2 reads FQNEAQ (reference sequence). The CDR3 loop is CALNRGGYEQYF. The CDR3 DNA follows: TGTGCCTTGAACAGGGGAGGCTACGAGCAGTACTTC.

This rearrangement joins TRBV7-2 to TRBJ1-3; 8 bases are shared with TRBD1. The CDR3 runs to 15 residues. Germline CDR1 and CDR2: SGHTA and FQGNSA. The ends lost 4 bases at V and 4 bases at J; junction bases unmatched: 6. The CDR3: CASSSYGTGGNTIYF. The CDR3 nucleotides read TGTGCCAGCAGCTCATACGGGACAGGAGGAAACACCATATATTTT.

The CDR3 DNA reads TGTGCCAGCAGCTTGGGGGTCCCCCTCTATGGCTACACCTTC. The encoded protein is CASSLGVPLYGYTF. V usage is TRBV5-6 and J usage is TRBJ1-2; no clear D. The CDR3 consists of 14 residues. Trimming left V 0 bases short and J 4 bases short, with 10 bases between. Germline CDR1 is SGHDT and CDR2 is YYEEEE.

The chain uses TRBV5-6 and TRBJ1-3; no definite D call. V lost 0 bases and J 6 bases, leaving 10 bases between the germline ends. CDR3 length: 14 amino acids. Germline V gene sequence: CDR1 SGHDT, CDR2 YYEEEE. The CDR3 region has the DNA TGTGCCAGCAGCTTGGCGGCCATTACAAACACCATATATTTT. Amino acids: CASSLAAITNTIYF.

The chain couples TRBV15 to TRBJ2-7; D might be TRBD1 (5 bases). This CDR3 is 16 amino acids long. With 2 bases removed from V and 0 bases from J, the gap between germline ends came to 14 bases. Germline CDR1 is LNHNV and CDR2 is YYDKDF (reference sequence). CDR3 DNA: TGTGCCACCAGCAGATTTATCGAGACAGCCTCCTACGAGCAGTACTTC. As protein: CATSRFIETASYEQYF.

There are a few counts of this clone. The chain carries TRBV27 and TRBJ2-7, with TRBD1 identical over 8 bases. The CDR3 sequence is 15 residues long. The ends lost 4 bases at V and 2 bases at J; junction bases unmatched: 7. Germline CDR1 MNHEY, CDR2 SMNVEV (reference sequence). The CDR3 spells CASSSLRGPPYEQYF. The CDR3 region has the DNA TGTGCCAGCAGTTCCCTCAGGGGGCCACCCTACGAGCAGTACTTC.

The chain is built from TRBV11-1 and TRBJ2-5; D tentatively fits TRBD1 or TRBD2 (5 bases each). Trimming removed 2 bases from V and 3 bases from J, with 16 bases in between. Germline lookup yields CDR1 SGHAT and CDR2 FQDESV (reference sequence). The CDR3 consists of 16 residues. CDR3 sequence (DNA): TGTGCCAGCAGCTTAACCCCCCGGGGCCAGGAAGAGACCCAGTACTTC. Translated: CASSLTPRGQEETQYF.

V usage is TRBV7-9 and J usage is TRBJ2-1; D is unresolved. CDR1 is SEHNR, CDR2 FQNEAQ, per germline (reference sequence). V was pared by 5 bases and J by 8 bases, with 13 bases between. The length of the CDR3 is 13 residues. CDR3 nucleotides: TGTGCCAGCAGCGCACCCTTCAAGGATGAGCAGTTCTTC. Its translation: CASSAPFKDEQFF.

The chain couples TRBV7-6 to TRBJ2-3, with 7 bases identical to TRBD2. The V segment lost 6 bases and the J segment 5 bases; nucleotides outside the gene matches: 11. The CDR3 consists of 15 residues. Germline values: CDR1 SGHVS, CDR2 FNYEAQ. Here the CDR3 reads CASSENSGRGDTQYF. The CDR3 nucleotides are TGTGCCAGCAGTGAGAATAGCGGGCGTGGAGATACGCAGTATTTT.

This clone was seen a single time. The CDR3 loop reads CASSPSFHPSGEQFF. CDR3 in DNA: TGTGCCAGCAGCCCAAGTTTTCACCCGTCGGGTGAGCAGTTCTTC. The chain has TRBV6-5 and TRBJ2-1, with unresolved D. Trimming stripped 6 bases from V and 9 bases from J, with 21 bases between. The CDR3 contains 15 residues. The germline gives CDR1 MNHEY, CDR2 SVGAGI.

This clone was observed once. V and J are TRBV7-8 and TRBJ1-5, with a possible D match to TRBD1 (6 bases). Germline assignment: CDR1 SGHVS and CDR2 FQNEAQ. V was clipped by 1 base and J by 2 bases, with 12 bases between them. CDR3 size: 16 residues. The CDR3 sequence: CASSLELGGRNQPQHF. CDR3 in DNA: TGTGCCAGCAGCTTAGAACTAGGGGGTCGCAATCAGCCCCAGCATTTT.

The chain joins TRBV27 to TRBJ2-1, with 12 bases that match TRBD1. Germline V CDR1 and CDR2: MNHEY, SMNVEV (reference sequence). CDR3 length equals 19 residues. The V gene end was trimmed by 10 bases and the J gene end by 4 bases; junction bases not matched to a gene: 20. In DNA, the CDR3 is TGTGCCACCAAAGGGACAGGGGGCGAGGGCCATAGGGTGTACAATGAGCAGTTCTTC. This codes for CATKGTGGEGHRVYNEQFF.

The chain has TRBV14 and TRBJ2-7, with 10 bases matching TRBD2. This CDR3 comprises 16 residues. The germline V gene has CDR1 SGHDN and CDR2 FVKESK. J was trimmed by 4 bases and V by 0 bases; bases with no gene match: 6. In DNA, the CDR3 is TGTGCCAGCAGCCAAGAACGGCTAGCGGGAGATTACGAGCAGTACTTC. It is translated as CASSQERLAGDYEQYF.